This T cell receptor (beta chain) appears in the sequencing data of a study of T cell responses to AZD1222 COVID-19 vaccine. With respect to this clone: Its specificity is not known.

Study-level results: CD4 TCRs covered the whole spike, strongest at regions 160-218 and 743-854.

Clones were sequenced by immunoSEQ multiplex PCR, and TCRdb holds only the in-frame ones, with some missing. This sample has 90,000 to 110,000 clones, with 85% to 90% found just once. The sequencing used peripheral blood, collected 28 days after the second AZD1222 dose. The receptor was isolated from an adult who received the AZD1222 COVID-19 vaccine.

DNA of the CDR3: TGTGCCAGCAGCGTGGGGACTACCACAGATACGCAGTATTTT. Translating it yields CASSVGTTTDTQYF. The chain joins TRBV9 to TRBJ2-3; 7 positions match TRBD2. Unmatched junction bases numbered 2, after V lost 2 bases and J lost 2 bases. This CDR3 is 14 amino acids long. Germline V CDR1 and CDR2: SGDLS, YYNGEE.